The rows below give T cell receptor beta chains drawn from one sample of a study of metastatic and nonmetastatic thyroid tumors. TCRdb re-clonotyped the PCR reads through MiXCR. This table holds approximately 86,000 clones, around 13% found once. The specimen sequenced was tumor tissue. Receptors originate from a female donor with papillary thyroid cancer or a benign thyroid nodule (not recorded which). Some clones in this sample may be carry-over from other donors' samples. The CDR3 runs from the conserved cysteine through the conserved F or W. The D gene is left open where the match is weak. Some rows mark clone size as missing; the rest say once, few, many or name a class of expanded clone.

D	J	V	size	DNA	CDR3
TRBD2	TRBJ2-5	TRBV30	-	TGTGCCTGGAGTTCCGGACTAGCGGGAGAGACCCAGTACTTC	CAWSSGLAGETQYF
-	TRBJ1-5	TRBV6-4	many	TGTGCCAACAACCGGGGGGACTGGAGCAATCAGCCCCAGCATTTT	CANNRGDWSNQPQHF
TRBD2	TRBJ2-1	TRBV24-1	many	TGTGCCACCTCCGGGACTAGCGGGAGATATGATGAGCAGTTCTTC	CATSGTSGRYDEQFF
TRBD2	TRBJ2-1	TRBV6-2/TRBV6-3	few	TGTGCCAGCAGAGTGGGGAGGAGCGGGAGTTTCGCCTACAATGAGCAGTTCTTC	CASRVGRSGSFAYNEQFF
TRBD2	TRBJ2-1	TRBV19	many	TGTGCCAGCCAGACGGCGGGAGATATCAATGAGCAGTTCTTC	CASQTAGDINEQFF
-	TRBJ1-4	TRBV11-2	many	TGTGCCAGCAGCTCCGTATTGGGAGAAAAACTGTTTTTT	CASSSVLGEKLFF
TRBD2	TRBJ2-1	TRBV29-1	many	TGCAGCGTGGGGAGGGTGTACAATGAGCAGTTCTTC	CSVGRVYNEQFF
TRBD1	TRBJ2-1	TRBV9	many	TGTGCCAGCAGCGTAGAGTCCAGGGGGTCCTACAATGAGCAGTTCTTC	CASSVESRGSYNEQFF
TRBD1	TRBJ1-4	TRBV19	many	TGTGCCAGTAGAGAACAGGGGATTACTAATGAAAAACTGTTTTTT	CASREQGITNEKLFF
TRBD1	TRBJ1-1	TRBV28	many	TGTGCCAGCAGCTTCGGCTACCGACAGGGCCGCACTGAAGCTTTCTTT	CASSFGYRQGRTEAFF
TRBD1	TRBJ2-1	TRBV7-9	many	TGTGCCAGCAGCTTCCGGGACAGGGCCGATGAGCAGTTCTTC	CASSFRDRADEQFF
-	TRBJ2-3	TRBV6-1	many	TGTGCCAGCAGTTCCACAGGGTCGAGCACAGATACGCAGTATTTT	CASSSTGSSTDTQYF
-	TRBJ1-1	TRBV20-1	many	TGCAGTGCTAGATTCAAAACTGAAGCTTTCTTT	CSARFKTEAFF
-	TRBJ1-1	TRBV29-1	many	TGCAGCGCTCGGACAGTCATGAACACTGAAGCTTTCTTT	CSARTVMNTEAFF
TRBD1	TRBJ2-3	TRBV20-1	-	TGCAGTGCTACCGGGACAGTATTT	CSATGTVF
-	TRBJ2-3	TRBV5-1	many	TGCGCCAGCAGCTCAGGCCAGACCCCAGATACGCAGTATTTT	CASSSGQTPDTQYF
-	TRBJ2-1	TRBV11-3	many	TGTGCCAGCAGCTTAGGTCGGATGGAGGGAGACAATGAGCAGTTCTTC	CASSLGRMEGDNEQFF
-	TRBJ1-1	TRBV6-1	many	TGTGCCAGCAGATTGAAGGGGGTGGGCACTGAAGCTTTCTTT	CASRLKGVGTEAFF
TRBD1	TRBJ2-7	TRBV5-1	-	TGCGCCAGCCGAACCCCGGGACAGGGAAGCTACGAGCAGTACTTC	CASRTPGQGSYEQYF
-	TRBJ2-7	TRBV19	-	TGTGCCATCGCAACGGTTAAGGGGGACGCCTACGAGCAGTACTTC	CAIATVKGDAYEQYF
TRBD1	TRBJ2-3	TRBV25-1	many	TGTGCCAGCAGTGTGGACAGGGGTGACGCAGATACGCAGTATTTT	CASSVDRGDADTQYF
-	TRBJ2-3	TRBV27	many	TGTGCCAGCAGTTTATCGGCACTAGTTATAGATACGCAGTATTTT	CASSLSALVIDTQYF
TRBD2	TRBJ2-7	TRBV5-1	many	TGCGCCAGCAGCTTGGGCGGAGCGGGAGAGTCCTACGAGCAGTACTTC	CASSLGGAGESYEQYF
-	TRBJ1-5	TRBV19	many	TGTGCCAGTAGTTCCCGGGACACCAATAGCAATCAGCCCCAGCATTTT	CASSSRDTNSNQPQHF
-	TRBJ2-1	TRBV2	many	TGTGCCAGCAGTGAAGGCGGGTATAACAATGAGCAGTTCTTC	CASSEGGYNNEQFF
TRBD2	TRBJ2-1	TRBV4-1	many	TGCGCCAGCAGCCGGCGGCTAGCGGGGCAATCCCGGGGCAATGAGCAGTTCTTC	CASSRRLAGQSRGNEQFF
-	TRBJ1-2	TRBV6-1	few	TGTGCCAGCACTGCGGTCCGCTATGGCTACACCTTC	CASTAVRYGYTF